This T cell receptor beta chain comes out of a study of CD8+CD57+ T cells in acquired aplastic anemia. Study overall: The DNA of sorted CD4+ and CD8+ cells averaged approximately 3.3 ug.

Sequenced patients had shown CD8+CD57+ cell expansion by flow cytometry. Blood came from patients not yet given any therapy. General study findings and limits: Any difference that existed in CD8+ Simpson's diversity between patients and controls was not significant.

V lost 1 base and J lost 0, with 14 bases in between. Germline loops: CDR1 DFQATT, CDR2 SNEGSKA (reference sequence). The CDR3 is 16 residues long. This clonotype came up many times. The antigen remains unidentified. Genomic DNA acted as the template from which TCR beta VDJ combination and CDR3 sequence profiling were carried out. TCRdb reanalysed the reads using MiXCR and keeps one entry per CDR3 protein. The table has approximately 300,000 distinct CDR3 sequences, approximately 60% seen once; the top ten hold around 1.2%. Sequencing was performed on sorted CD4+, CD8+, or CD8+CD57+ T cells (not recorded which) from PBMCs. The sequence came from a human donor with aplastic anemia. This chain uses TRBV20-1 with TRBJ2-3; D is unresolved. The CDR3 is CSARAVRPRSTDTQYF. CDR3 nucleotides: TGCAGTGCTAGAGCCGTCAGACCACGCAGCACAGATACGCAGTATTTT.